Below, one T cell receptor (beta chain) is given with its context. Its antigen is not identified. Germline V CDR1 and CDR2: KGHSH, LQKENI. The CDR3 spans 14 residues. The V gene lost 3 bases and the J gene lost 6 bases, with 11 bases spanning the gap. The data stem from a study of T cells after yellow fever vaccination. A process of 5'RACE template switching, which added a universal primer site and UMIs, was used to make TCR cDNA. TCRdb re-analysed the 5' RACE reads in MiXCR, keeping a single row per CDR3 protein. The sample lists some 400,000 distinct CDR3 sequences; about 6% were seen once. General study results and limits: Subsequent to the booster, the majority of primary-vaccination clones reappeared (around 97% CD4, approximately 85% CD8).

This chain joins TRBV18 and TRBJ2-2; D is ambiguous. Sample: PBMCs, taken 5 days after the yellow fever booster vaccination. This clonotype was sampled from a man aged 30 to 39 who received the YFV17D yellow fever vaccine. The CDR3: CASSPTVEPGELFF. CDR3 coding DNA: TGTGCCAGCTCACCGACGGTGGAGCCCGGGGAGCTGTTTTTT.